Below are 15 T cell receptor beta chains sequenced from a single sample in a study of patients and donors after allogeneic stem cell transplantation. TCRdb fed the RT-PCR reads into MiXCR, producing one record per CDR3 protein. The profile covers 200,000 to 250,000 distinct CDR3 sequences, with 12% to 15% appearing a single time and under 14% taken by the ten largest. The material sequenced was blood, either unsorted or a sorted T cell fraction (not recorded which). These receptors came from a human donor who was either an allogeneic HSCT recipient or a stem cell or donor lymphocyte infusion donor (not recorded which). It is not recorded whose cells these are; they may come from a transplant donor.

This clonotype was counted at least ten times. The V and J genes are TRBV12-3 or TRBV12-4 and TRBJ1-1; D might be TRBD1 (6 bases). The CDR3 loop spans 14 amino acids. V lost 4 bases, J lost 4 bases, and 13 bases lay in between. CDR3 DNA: TGTGCCAGCAGTTGGGGACAAGGAATCACTGAAGCTTTCTTT. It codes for CASSWGQGITEAFF.

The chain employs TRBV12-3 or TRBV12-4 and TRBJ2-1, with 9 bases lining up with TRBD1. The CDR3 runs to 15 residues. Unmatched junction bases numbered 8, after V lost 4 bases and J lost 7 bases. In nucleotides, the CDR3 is TGTGCCAGCAGTTCGCCCGGGACAGGGATGAATGAGCAGTTCTTC. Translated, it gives CASSSPGTGMNEQFF.

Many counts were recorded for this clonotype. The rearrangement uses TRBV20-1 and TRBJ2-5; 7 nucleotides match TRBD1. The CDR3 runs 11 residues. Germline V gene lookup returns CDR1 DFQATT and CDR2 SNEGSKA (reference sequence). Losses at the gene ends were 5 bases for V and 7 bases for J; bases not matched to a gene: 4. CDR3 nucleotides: TGCAGTGCTCCGGACAGGATGACCCAGTACTTC. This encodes CSAPDRMTQYF.

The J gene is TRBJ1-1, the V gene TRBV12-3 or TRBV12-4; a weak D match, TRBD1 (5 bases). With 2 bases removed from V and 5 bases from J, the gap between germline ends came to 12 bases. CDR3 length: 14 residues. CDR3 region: CASSLQGSLTEAFF. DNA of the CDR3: TGTGCCAGCAGTTTACAGGGTAGTTTAACTGAAGCTTTCTTT.

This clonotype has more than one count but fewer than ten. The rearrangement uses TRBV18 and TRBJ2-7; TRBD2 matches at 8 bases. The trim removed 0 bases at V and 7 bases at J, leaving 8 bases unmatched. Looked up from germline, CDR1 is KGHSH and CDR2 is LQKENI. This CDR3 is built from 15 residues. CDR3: CASSPPFSGSGEQYF. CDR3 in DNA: TGTGCCAGCTCACCACCGTTCAGCGGGAGTGGGGAGCAGTACTTC.

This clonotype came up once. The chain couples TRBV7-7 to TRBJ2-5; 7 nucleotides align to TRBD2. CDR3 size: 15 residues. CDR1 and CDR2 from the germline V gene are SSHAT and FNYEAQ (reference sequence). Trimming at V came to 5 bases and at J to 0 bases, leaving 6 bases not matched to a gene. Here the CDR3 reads CASSPGREYQETQYF. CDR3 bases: TGTGCCAGCAGCCCCGGGCGGGAGTACCAAGAGACCCAGTACTTC.

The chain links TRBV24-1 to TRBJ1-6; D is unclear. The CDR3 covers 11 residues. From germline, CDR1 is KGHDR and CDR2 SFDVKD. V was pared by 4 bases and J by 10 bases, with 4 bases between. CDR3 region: CATSDVSPLHF. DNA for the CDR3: TGTGCCACCAGTGACGTATCACCCCTCCACTTT.

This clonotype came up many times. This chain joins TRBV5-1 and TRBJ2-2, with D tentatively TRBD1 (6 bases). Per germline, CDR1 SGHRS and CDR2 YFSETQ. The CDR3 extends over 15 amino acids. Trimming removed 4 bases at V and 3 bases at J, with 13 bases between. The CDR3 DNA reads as TGCGCCAGCAGCCCGACAGGAACGGACACCGGGGAGCTGTTTTTT. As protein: CASSPTGTDTGELFF.

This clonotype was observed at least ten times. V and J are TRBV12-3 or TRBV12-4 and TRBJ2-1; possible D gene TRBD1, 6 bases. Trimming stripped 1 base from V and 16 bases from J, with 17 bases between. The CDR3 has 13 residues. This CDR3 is CASSLDLGAGRFF. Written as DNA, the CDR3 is TGTGCCAGCAGTTTAGATCTGGGGGCAGGGAGATTCTTC.

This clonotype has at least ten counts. In DNA form, the CDR3 reads TGCGCCAGCAGCCCCGGACAGCTCTCTGGGGCCAACGTCCTGACTTTC. This encodes CASSPGQLSGANVLTF. The gene calls are TRBV4-1 and TRBJ2-6, with D possibly TRBD1 on 6 matching bases. The CDR3 runs to 16 residues. V lost 4 bases to trimming and J lost 0 bases, with 10 bases between them. Germline CDR1 MGHRA, CDR2 YSYEKL.

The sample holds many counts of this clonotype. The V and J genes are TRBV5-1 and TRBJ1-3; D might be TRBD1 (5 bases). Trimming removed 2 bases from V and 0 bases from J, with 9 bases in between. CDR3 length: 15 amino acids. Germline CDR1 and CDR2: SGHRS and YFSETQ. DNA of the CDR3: TGCGCCAGCAGCTTAGCAGGGAGCTCTGGAAACACCATATATTTT. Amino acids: CASSLAGSSGNTIYF.

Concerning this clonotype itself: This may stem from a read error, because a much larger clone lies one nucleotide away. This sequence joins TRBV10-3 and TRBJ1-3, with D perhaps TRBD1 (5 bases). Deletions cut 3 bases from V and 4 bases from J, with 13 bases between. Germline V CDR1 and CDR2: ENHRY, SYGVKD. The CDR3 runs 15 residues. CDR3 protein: CAISESGSRGNTIYF. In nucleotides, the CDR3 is TGTGCCATCAGTGAATCAGGGAGTAGAGGAAACACCATATATTTT.

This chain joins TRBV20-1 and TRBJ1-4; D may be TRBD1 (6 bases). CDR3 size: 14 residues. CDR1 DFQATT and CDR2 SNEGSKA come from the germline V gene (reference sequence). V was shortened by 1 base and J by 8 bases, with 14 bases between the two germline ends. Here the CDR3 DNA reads TGCAGTGCTAGAGTGGGCAGGGGCCGGGAAAAACTGTTTTTT. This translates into CSARVGRGREKLFF.

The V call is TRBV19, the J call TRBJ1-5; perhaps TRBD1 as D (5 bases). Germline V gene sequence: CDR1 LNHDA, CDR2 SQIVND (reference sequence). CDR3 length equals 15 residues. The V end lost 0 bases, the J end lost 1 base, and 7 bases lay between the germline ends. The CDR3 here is CASSIDDRSNQPQHF. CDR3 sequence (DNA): TGTGCCAGTAGTATAGACGACAGAAGCAATCAGCCCCAGCATTTT.

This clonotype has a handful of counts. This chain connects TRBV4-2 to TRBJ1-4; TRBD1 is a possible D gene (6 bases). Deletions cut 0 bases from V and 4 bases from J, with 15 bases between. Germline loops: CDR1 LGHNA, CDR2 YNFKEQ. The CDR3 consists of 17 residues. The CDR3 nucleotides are TGTGCCAGCAGCCAAGAGAATGGGGGGGGCCTTAATGAAAAACTGTTTTTT. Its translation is CASSQENGGGLNEKLFF.